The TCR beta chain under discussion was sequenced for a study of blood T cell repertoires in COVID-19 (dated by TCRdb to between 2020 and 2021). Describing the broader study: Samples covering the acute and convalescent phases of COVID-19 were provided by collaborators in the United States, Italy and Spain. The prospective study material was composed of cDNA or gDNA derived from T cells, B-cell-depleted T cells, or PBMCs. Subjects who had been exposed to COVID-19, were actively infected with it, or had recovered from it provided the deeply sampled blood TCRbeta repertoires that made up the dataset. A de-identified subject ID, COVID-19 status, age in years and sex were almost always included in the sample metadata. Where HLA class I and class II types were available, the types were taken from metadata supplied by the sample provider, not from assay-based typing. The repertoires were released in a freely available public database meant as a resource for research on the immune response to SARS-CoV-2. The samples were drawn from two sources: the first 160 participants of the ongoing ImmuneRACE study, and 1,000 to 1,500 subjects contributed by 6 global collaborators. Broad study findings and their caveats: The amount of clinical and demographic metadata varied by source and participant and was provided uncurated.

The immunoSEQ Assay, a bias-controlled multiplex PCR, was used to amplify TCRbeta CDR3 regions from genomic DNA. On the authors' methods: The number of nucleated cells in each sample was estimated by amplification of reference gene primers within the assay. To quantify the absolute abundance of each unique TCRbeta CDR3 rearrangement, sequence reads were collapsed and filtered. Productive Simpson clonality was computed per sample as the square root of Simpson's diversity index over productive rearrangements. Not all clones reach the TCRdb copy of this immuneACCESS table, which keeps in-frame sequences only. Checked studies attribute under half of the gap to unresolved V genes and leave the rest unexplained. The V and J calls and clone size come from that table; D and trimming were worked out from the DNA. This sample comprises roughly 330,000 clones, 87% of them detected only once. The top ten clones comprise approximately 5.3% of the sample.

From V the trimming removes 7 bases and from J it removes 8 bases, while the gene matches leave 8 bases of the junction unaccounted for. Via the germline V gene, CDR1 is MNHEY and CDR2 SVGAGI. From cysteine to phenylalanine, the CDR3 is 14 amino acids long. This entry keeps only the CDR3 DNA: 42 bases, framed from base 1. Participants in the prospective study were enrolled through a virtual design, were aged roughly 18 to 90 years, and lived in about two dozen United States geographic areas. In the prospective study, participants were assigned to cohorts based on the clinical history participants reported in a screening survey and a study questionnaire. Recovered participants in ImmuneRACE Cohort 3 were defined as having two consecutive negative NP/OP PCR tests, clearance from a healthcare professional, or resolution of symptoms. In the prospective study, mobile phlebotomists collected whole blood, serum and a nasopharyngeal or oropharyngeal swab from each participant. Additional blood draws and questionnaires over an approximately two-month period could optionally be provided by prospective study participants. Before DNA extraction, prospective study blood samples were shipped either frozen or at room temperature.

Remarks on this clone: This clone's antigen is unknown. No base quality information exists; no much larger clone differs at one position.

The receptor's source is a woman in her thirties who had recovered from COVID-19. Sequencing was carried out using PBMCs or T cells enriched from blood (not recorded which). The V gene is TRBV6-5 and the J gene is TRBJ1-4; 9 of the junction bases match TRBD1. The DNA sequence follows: TGTGCCAGCATTTTGACAGGGGGAGGCGAAAAACTGTTTTTT. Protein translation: CASILTGGGEKLFF.